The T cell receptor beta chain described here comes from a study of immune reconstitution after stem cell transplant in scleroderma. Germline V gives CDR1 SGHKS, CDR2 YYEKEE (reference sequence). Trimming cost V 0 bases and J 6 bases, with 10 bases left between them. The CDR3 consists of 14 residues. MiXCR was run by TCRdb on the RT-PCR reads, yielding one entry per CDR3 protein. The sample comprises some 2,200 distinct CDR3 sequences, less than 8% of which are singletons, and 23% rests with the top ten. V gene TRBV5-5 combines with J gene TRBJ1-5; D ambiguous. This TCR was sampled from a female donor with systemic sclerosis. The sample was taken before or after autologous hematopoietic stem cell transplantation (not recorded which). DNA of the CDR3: TGTGCCAGCAGCTTGGAACGGGGTCGTCAGCCCCAGCATTTT. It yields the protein CASSLERGRQPQHF.